This section outlines one T cell receptor (beta chain) sequence together with its context. What it binds is not known. The V gene lost 6 bases and the J gene lost 4 bases, with 15 bases spanning the gap. The CDR3 runs 14 residues. CDR1 is MNHNY and CDR2 is SVGAGI in the germline V gene (reference sequence). The data belong to a study of T cell repertoires in aging, cancer and after chemotherapy. Looking at the study overall: Paired samples before and after chemotherapy came from glioblastoma patients receiving temozolomide-based therapy.

Peripheral blood genomic DNA, not sorted cells or RNA, was the template. Regarding the study as a whole: In cancer patients, declining TCR diversity with age involved lost richness and lost evenness. Age-matched healthy donors had significantly more diverse, less clonal blood TCR repertoires than untreated cancer patients.

TRB rearrangements spanning V, D and J were amplified using mixed TRB-A/B primers. TCRdb independently ran MiXCR on the multiplex PCR reads; one entry per CDR3 protein. The sample carries a few thousand distinct CDR3 sequences, about 45% recorded once. This receptor was obtained from a human donor with a solid tumor. The sample consisted of blood. The chain has TRBV6-6 and TRBJ2-5; D gene unclear. The CDR3 region has the DNA TGTGCCAGCAGCCTGACAATTCCCCCAGAGACCCAGTACTTC. It is translated as CASSLTIPPETQYF.